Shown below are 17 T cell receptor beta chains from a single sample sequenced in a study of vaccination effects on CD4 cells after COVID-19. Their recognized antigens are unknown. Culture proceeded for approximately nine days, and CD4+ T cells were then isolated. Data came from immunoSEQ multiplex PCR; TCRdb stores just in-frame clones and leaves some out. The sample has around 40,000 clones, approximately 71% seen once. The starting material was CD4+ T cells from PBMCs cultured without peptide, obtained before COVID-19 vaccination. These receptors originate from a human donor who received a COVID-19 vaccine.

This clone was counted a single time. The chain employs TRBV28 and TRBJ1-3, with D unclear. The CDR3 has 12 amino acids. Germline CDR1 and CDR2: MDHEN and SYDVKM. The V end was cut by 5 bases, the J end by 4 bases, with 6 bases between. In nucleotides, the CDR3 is TGTGCCAGCAGTATACAGGGAAACACCATATATTTT. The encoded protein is CASSIQGNTIYF.

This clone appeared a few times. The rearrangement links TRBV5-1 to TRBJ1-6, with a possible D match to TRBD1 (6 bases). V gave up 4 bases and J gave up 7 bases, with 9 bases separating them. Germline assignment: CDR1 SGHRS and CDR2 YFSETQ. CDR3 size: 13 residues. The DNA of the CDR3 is TGCGCCAGCAGCGCGGACAGAAATTCACCCCTCCACTTT. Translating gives CASSADRNSPLHF.

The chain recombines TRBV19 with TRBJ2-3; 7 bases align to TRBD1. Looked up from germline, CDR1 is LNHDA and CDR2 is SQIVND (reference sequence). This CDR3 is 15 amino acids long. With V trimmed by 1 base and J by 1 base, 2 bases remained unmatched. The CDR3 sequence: CASSIAQGRTDTQYF. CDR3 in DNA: TGTGCCAGTAGTATAGCACAGGGGCGCACAGATACGCAGTATTTT. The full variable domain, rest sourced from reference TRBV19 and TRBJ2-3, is DGGITQSPKYLFRKEGQNVTLSCEQNLNHDAMYWYRQDPGQGLRLIYYSQIVNDFQKGDIAEGYSVSREKKESFPLTVTSAQKNPTAFYLCASSIAQGRTDTQYFGPGTRLTVL.

The CDR3 DNA reads as TGTGCCAGCAGCAAAGAGGGCAGTAGAGGCTATGGCTACACCTTC. Translation gives CASSKEGSRGYGYTF. The chain combines TRBV21-1 with TRBJ1-2. TRBV21-1 is shown as a pseudogene. The CDR3 loop spans 15 amino acids.

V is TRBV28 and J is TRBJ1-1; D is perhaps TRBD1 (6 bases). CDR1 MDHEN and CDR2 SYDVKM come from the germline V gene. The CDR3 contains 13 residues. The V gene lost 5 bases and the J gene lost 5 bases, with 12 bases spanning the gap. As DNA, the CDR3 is TGTGCCAGCAGTGGGGGCCACCAAACTGAAGCTTTCTTT. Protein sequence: CASSGGHQTEAFF.

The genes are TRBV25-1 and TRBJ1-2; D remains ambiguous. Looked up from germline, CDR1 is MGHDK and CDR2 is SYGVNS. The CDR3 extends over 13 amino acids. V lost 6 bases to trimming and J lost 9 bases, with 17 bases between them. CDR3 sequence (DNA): TGTGCCAGCAGGATGGACGGATTAATACGCTACACCTTC. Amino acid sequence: CASRMDGLIRYTF.

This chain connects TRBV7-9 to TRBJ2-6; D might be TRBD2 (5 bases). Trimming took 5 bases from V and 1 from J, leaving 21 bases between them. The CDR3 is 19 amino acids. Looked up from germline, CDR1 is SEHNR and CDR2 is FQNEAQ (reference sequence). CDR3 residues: CASSPKLAGYPSGANVLTF. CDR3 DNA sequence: TGTGCCAGCAGCCCAAAATTGGCGGGCTACCCTTCTGGGGCCAACGTCCTGACTTTC.

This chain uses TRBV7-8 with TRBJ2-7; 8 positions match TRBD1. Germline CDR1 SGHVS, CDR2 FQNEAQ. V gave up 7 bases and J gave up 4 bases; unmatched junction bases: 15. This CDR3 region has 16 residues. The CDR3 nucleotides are TGTGCCAGCATCCCACCCGGAGACAGGGGTGGGTACGAGCAGTACTTC. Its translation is CASIPPGDRGGYEQYF. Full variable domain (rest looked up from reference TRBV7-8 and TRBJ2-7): GAGVSQSPRYKVAKRGQDVALRCDPISGHVSLFWYQQALGQGPEFLTYFQNEAQLDKSGLPSDRFFAERPEGSVSTLKIQRTQQEDSAVYLCASIPPGDRGGYEQYFGPGTRLTVT.

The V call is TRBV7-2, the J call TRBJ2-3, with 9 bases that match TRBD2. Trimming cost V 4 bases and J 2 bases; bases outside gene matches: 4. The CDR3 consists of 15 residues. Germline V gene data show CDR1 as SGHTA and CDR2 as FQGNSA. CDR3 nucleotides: TGTGCCAGCAGCTCGCGGGGGGGTTTCACAGATACGCAGTATTTT. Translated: CASSSRGGFTDTQYF.

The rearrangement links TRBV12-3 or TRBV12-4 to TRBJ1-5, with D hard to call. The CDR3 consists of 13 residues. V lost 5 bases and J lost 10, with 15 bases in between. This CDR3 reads CASSLDGSGPQHF. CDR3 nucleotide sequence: TGTGCCAGCAGTCTGGACGGATCTGGTCCCCAGCATTTT.

The CDR3 coding sequence is TGTGCCAGCAGTCCAAGGGGGGTCGCAGGAAACACCATATATTTT. This gives the protein CASSPRGVAGNTIYF. The V call is TRBV7-9, the J call TRBJ1-3; the D gene is possibly TRBD1 (6 bases). Looked up from germline, CDR1 is SEHNR and CDR2 is FQNEAQ (reference sequence). The CDR3 loop spans 15 amino acids. The ends were cut back, 6 bases at V and 4 bases at J, with 16 bases in the middle.

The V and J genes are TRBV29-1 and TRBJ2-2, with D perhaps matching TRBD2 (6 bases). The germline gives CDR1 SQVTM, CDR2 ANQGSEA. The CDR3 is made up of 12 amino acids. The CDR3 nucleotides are TGCAGTGGCGGGATGAACACCGGGGAGCTGTTTTTT. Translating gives CSGGMNTGELFF.

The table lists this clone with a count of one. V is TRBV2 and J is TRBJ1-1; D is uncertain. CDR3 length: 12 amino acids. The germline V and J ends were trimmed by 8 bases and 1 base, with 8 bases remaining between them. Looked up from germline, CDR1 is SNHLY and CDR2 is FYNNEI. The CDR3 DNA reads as TGTGCCAGCCCTTCGGGGAACACTGAAGCTTTCTTT. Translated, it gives CASPSGNTEAFF.

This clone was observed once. CDR3 coding DNA: TGCGCCAGCAGGCAGGGGGTAGACAATGAGCAGTTCTTC. Encoded protein: CASRQGVDNEQFF. The genes are TRBV5-1 and TRBJ2-1, with 7 positions matching TRBD1. V dropped 5 bases and J dropped 5; count of bases not matched to a gene: 4. The CDR3 contains 13 residues. The germline gives CDR1 SGHRS, CDR2 YFSETQ.

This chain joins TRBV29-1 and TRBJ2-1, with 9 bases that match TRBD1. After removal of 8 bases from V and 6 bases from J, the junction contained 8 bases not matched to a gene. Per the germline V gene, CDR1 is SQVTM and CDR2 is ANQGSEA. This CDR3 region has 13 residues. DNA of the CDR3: TGCAGCACTCGGACAGGGGACCTCAATGAGCAGTTCTTC. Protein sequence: CSTRTGDLNEQFF.

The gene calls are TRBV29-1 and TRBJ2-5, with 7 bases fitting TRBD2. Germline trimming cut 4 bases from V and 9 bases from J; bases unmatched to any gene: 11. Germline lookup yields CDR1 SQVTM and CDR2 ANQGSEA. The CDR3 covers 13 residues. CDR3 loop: CSVAPSGPRPQYF. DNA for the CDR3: TGCAGCGTTGCCCCTAGCGGCCCAAGGCCCCAGTACTTC.

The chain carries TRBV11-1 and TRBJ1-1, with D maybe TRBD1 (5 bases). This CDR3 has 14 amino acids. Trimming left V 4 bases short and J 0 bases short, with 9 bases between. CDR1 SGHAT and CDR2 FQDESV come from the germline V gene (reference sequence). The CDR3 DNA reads TGTGCCAGCAGCTGGGACGGAATGAACACTGAAGCTTTCTTT. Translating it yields CASSWDGMNTEAFF.